These T cell receptor beta chains were read from a single sample in a study of blood T cell repertoires in COVID-19. Data came from immunoSEQ multiplex PCR; TCRdb stores just in-frame clones and leaves some out. Of about 83,000 clones listed, 87% are singletons. The material sequenced was peripheral blood. These receptors came from a woman in her 50s with active or convalescent COVID-19. Each CDR3 is given with its conserved first and last residue. D genes are given only for firm matches. Not all rows give a size; the values are once, few, many and, for expanded clones, a class.

j_call clone_size v_call d_call cdr3_aa cdr3_nt
TRBJ2-3 - TRBV10-3 TRBD2 CAIRPAGGTDTQYF TGTGCCATCAGGCCGGCGGGGGGCACAGATACGCAGTATTTT
TRBJ2-3 once TRBV14 - CASSQGRRAQDTDTQYF TGTGCCAGCAGCCAAGGAAGAAGAGCCCAGGACACAGATACGCAGTATTTT
TRBJ2-3 - TRBV20-1 TRBD2 CSSGGVDTQYF TGCAGCTCGGGGGGGGTAGATACGCAGTATTTT
TRBJ1-1 - TRBV9 TRBD1 CASSGPPITGGGRNTEAFF TGTGCCAGCAGCGGACCACCTATTACAGGGGGCGGAAGAAACACTGAAGCTTTCTTT
TRBJ1-5 - TRBV27 - CASSPSGIPSVHQHF TGTGCCAGCAGTCCCTCCGGGATCCCATCTGTACATCAGCATTTT
TRBJ1-6 few TRBV6-5 TRBD1 CASTKTGVYNSPLHF TGTGCCAGCACCAAGACAGGGGTTTATAATTCACCCCTCCACTTT
TRBJ2-1 - TRBV7-2 - CASSFPASQQFRNEQFF TGTGCCAGCAGCTTCCCCGCTAGTCAACAATTTAGGAATGAGCAGTTCTTC
TRBJ2-5 - TRBV4-1 - CASSQIEAVQETQYF TGCGCCAGCAGCCAAATAGAGGCGGTACAAGAGACCCAGTACTTC
TRBJ1-1 - TRBV4-2 TRBD1 CASSPLKTDRATEAFF TGTGCCAGCAGCCCGCTCAAAACAGACAGGGCCACTGAAGCTTTCTTT
TRBJ1-5 - TRBV19 - CASSAQNRVGVIQPQHF TGTGCCAGTAGTGCCCAAAACAGGGTTGGAGTTATTCAGCCCCAGCATTTT
TRBJ1-1 - TRBV4-2 - CASKPYLNTEAFF TGTGCCAGCAAACCGTACTTGAACACTGAAGCTTTCTTT
TRBJ1-2 - TRBV29-1 - CSVEGANGAYGYTF TGCAGCGTTGAGGGGGCAAATGGGGCATATGGCTACACCTTC
TRBJ2-5 once TRBV30 TRBD2 CAWDSGTSQETQYF TGTGCCTGGGATTCCGGGACTAGCCAAGAGACCCAGTACTTC
TRBJ2-1 - TRBV18 TRBD2 CASSLGTSGAVSEQFF TGTGCCAGCTCACTTGGGACTAGCGGGGCGGTAAGTGAGCAGTTCTTC
TRBJ2-1 - TRBV9 TRBD2 CASSISGTSNEQFF TGTGCCAGCAGCATTTCCGGGACTAGCAATGAGCAGTTCTTC
TRBJ1-1 - TRBV16 - CASSRVGDTEAFF TGTGCCAGCTCCAGGGTCGGCGACACTGAAGCTTTCTTT
TRBJ1-1 - TRBV10-1 TRBD1 CASTPGQGATEAFF TGCGCCAGCACCCCGGGACAGGGGGCCACTGAAGCTTTCTTT
TRBJ2-7 - TRBV9 - CASSVGSGASYEQYF TGTGCCAGCAGCGTAGGGTCAGGGGCTTCCTACGAGCAGTACTTC
TRBJ1-2 - TRBV19 - CASTNRANYGYTF TGTGCCAGCACCAATCGAGCTAACTATGGCTACACCTTC
TRBJ2-2 - TRBV12-5 - CASGLISAGGELFF TGTGCTAGTGGTTTAATAAGTGCCGGCGGGGAGCTGTTTTTT
TRBJ2-7 - TRBV6-5 - CASNRGYEQYF TGTGCCAGCAACCGGGGGTACGAGCAGTACTTC
TRBJ2-3 - TRBV5-6 TRBD2 CASKSGGRGTDTQYF TGTGCCAGCAAGTCGGGGGGGCGCGGCACAGATACGCAGTATTTT
TRBJ2-1 - TRBV7-9 - CASSHSLASYNEQFF TGTGCCAGCAGCCATAGTTTAGCTTCCTACAATGAGCAGTTCTTC
TRBJ1-1 - TRBV12-5 TRBD1 CASGPPPGGQPNTEAFF TGTGCTAGTGGTCCTCCCCCAGGGGGCCAACCCAACACTGAAGCTTTCTTT
TRBJ1-1 - TRBV27 TRBD1 CASSKPQTGSGNTEAFF TGTGCCAGCAGTAAACCTCAGACAGGGTCGGGGAACACTGAAGCTTTCTTT
TRBJ1-4 - TRBV7-8 - CASSLVMMARGKGEKLFF TGTGCCAGCAGCTTAGTAATGATGGCTCGGGGGAAGGGAGAAAAACTGTTTTTT
TRBJ1-2 - TRBV5-6 - CASSPDRGRRGYTF TGTGCCAGCAGCCCGGATCGGGGTAGAAGAGGCTACACCTTC
TRBJ1-1 - TRBV28 TRBD1 CASSLPLGQGLRDTEAFF TGTGCCAGCAGTTTACCCTTGGGACAGGGGCTTAGGGACACTGAAGCTTTCTTT
TRBJ1-1 - TRBV6-5 - CASSYSGGGTEAFF TGTGCCAGCAGTTACTCGGGGGGAGGTACTGAAGCTTTCTTT
TRBJ2-3 - TRBV6-8 TRBD1 CASSLTRTGPGQDTQYF TGTGCCAGCAGCCTCACCAGGACAGGGCCCGGGCAAGATACGCAGTATTTT
TRBJ2-3 - TRBV6-4 TRBD2 CASRGGRTDTQYF TGTGCCAGCCGGGGGGGTAGGACAGATACGCAGTATTTT
TRBJ2-5 - TRBV11-2 TRBD1 CASSPDRIWETQYF TGTGCCAGCAGCCCGGACAGGATATGGGAGACCCAGTACTTC
TRBJ1-1 - TRBV5-1 - CASSLQQLNTEAFF TGCGCCAGCAGCTTACAGCAGCTGAACACTGAAGCTTTCTTT
TRBJ2-1 - TRBV7-3 - CASSLGGTLGLPGYEQFF TGTGCCAGCAGCTTGGGGGGGACACTTGGATTGCCCGGCTATGAGCAGTTCTTC
TRBJ2-5 - TRBV6-6 - CASSYLGGQETQYF TGTGCCAGCAGTTACCTGGGGGGACAAGAGACCCAGTACTTC
TRBJ2-7 - TRBV6-5 TRBD2 CASSYSVTSGSYEQYF TGTGCCAGCAGTTACTCGGTGACTAGCGGTTCCTACGAGCAGTACTTC
TRBJ2-7 - TRBV28 - CASIGLNYEQYF TGTGCCAGCATTGGGCTTAACTACGAGCAGTACTTC